The source of this T cell receptor (beta chain) is a study of vaccination and CD4 T cells after COVID-19 (dated by TCRdb to between 2020 and 2023). Regarding the research as a whole: SARS-CoV-2 positivity had been established in the convalescent patients by nasal swab PCR, and mild disease was recorded in roughly 10 of these patients and severe disease in one. Six males and four females were included in the convalescent cohort, with two Hispanic individuals, seven Caucasians, two Asians and one multiracial person represented. Each participant got two doses of either the Pfizer-BioNTech BNT162b2 vaccine (n=8) or the Moderna mRNA-1273 vaccine (n=2). Post-COVID blood samples from convalescent patients were collected a median of roughly 100 days after diagnosis, with a range of roughly 35 to 180 days. Post-vaccine blood samples were collected a median of about 69 days after the second vaccine dose, ranging from roughly 12 to 241 days. Culture stimuli were overlapping spike peptide pools from SARS-CoV-2 and from the common cold coronaviruses HCoV-NL63, HCoV-OC43 and HCoV-229E. In control cultures, a CEFX viral epitope pool was used as positive control, an HIV-1 Nef peptide pool was used as negative control, or no peptide was added. The spike-specific CD4+ TCR repertoire was compared before and after mRNA vaccination in around ten COVID-19 convalescent patients and a handful of infection-naive healthy vaccine recipients.

The treatment or condition label for this specimen denotes: roughly ten-day PBMC culture with coronavirus spike peptide pools or control peptides (ViraFEST assay). To expand antigen-specific T cells with peptide pools and then pick out the expanded clonotypes through TCR sequencing, the study relied on the ViraFEST assay. Positive SARS-CoV-2 PCR tests in the convalescent patients dated from March to December 2020, before Alpha, Beta and Delta variants emerged in the United States. Each well held around 2 million PBMCs cultured in IMDM containing approximately 5% human AB serum and 9 to 10 IU/ml IL-2, with 8.5 to 10 ug/ml peptide pools added. Half of the culture medium was replaced with fresh IL-2-containing medium on days 3 and 7. Once the cells had been in culture for 9 to 10 days, the EasySep CD4+ T cell isolation kit was used to isolate CD4+ T cells by negative selection. PBMCs were separated from whole blood using Ficoll-Paque Plus gradient centrifugation and then either used fresh or cryopreserved at -140C. Each culture condition was generally run in triplicate wells.

Results the study describes overall, beyond this receptor: Only a relatively small number of convalescent patients were included in the study, and early timepoints following natural infection were not analyzed. In convalescent patients, a median around 84% of post-vaccine SARS-CoV-2-reactive clones were detected only after vaccination, and vaccine-specific priming was suggested by this finding. Although the median number of SARS-CoV-2-reactive clonotypes went up from around 20 after infection to 35 to 40 after vaccination, the increase was not significant. Of the vaccine-specific clones in convalescent patients, 304 of 307, or nearly all, reacted only to SARS-CoV-2 spike and did not cross-react with common cold coronaviruses.

In regard to this clonotype: Its antigen is unknown. One base away there is no much larger clone; base qualities are not given.

Preparation of the library involved PCR. TCR sequencing of DNA from cultured CD4+ T cells used the Oncomine TCR Beta short-read assay at the Johns Hopkins FTIC core. Genomic DNA was extracted from the cultured CD4+ T cells with the QIAamp micro DNA kit. Oncomine TCR Beta libraries made from cultured CD4+ T cells were pooled using unique dual indexes and sequenced on an Illumina iSeq 100. The original methods were these. Non-productive sequences were removed, and CDR3s not starting with C, not ending with F or W, or shorter than 7 amino acids were discarded. The MANAFEST web application identified antigen-specific clonotypes by comparing peptide-stimulated wells against reference wells and other culture wells. Positive clones required FDR below 0.05, an odds ratio above 5, and productive frequency above 0.1% in at least two of three replicate wells. Cross-reactive clonotypes were defined as significantly expanded in both SARS-CoV-2 spike wells and at least one common cold coronavirus spike condition. Using R version 3.6.1, CDR3 homology was evaluated through Levenshtein distances (stringdist) along with unrooted phylogenetic trees (ape). Clones were called with MiXCR by TCRdb after fastp trimmed the public reads at Q25, and only in-frame beta chains were retained. Rows matching on CDR3 protein sequence are summarized as one entry with the most common DNA and genes. These V and J calls originate from TCRdb's pipeline instead of the authors' own analysis. Within this sample are around 26,000 distinct CDR3 sequences, with 40% to 45% of them counted one time only. Together, the top ten hold approximately 10% of the sample.

V is pruned by 4 bases and J by 2 bases, leaving 11 bases of the junction without a gene match. The CDR3 measures 17 amino acids from cysteine to phenylalanine. Only CDR3 DNA is held: 51 bases, read in frame from base 1. CDR1 and CDR2, per the germline V gene (reference sequence), are SEHNR and FQNEAQ. The V and J genes are TRBV7-9 and TRBJ1-1; 9 bases in the middle match TRBD1. The origin of this receptor is a human donor who had recovered from COVID-19. The sample comprised CD4+ T cells from blood, cultured in vitro. The DNA sequence follows: TGTGCCAGCAGCTCCGGGACAGGGACCTCCTTTAACACTGAAGCTTTCTTT. Translated, this gives CASSSGTGTSFNTEAFF.